This T cell receptor beta chain was identified in a study of T cells in Graves' hyperthyroidism and ophthalmopathy. Germline V lookup: CDR1 DFQATT, CDR2 SNEGSKA (reference sequence). V was shortened by 1 base and J by 7 bases, with 8 bases between the two germline ends. The CDR3 has 12 residues. Amplification yielded TCR beta CDR3 regions, with RNA transcripts as the source. The HTBI primer set served for first-round RT-PCR of the TCR CDR3. A single record per CDR3 protein comes from TCRdb applying MiXCR to the multiplex PCR reads. Altogether about 720,000 distinct CDR3 sequences are present, about 17% being singletons, with the ten largest covering 16%.

The clonotype originates from a woman aged 45-65 years with Graves' hyperthyroidism that later progressed to Graves' ophthalmopathy. The sequenced sample consisted of blood. This sequence joins TRBV20-1 and TRBJ2-1; D unresolved. The CDR3 loop reads CSARVGVNEQFF. CDR3 sequence (DNA): TGCAGTGCTAGAGTCGGAGTAAATGAGCAGTTCTTC.